This T cell receptor beta chain was profiled in a study of blood T cell repertoires in COVID-19. Overall study context: The United States, Italy and Spain provided the acute and convalescent COVID-19 samples. In each case, the material was cDNA or gDNA derived from T cells, B-cell-depleted T cells, or PBMCs.

Per the authors' pipeline: Reference gene primer amplification yielded estimated nucleated cell counts. Measured with immunoSEQ multiplex PCR; TCRdb has only the in-frame clones, and not every one. The DNA gave D and trimming, while V, J and clone size come from that table. The table lists tens of thousands of clones, around 90% of them singletons, with about 3.2% in the top ten. CDR1 is MNHEY, CDR2 SVGAGI, per germline. The CDR3 consists of 15 residues. V shed 0 bases and J shed 6 bases, with 12 bases lying between them. Sequenced material: peripheral blood. The chain employs TRBV6-5 and TRBJ2-4, with a weak D call TRBD1 (6 bases). The sequence derives from a woman between 70 and 85 years old with acute or convalescent COVID-19. This CDR3 is CASSYSSGRGNIQYF. Here the CDR3 DNA reads TGTGCCAGCAGTTACTCGAGCGGCAGGGGAAACATTCAGTACTTC.